Reported below is one T cell receptor (beta chain). There is no known antigen for this receptor. The record has no base qualities; no much larger clone is one base away. The sample originates from a study of blood T cell repertoires in COVID-19 (dated by TCRdb to 2018 to 2021). Regarding the research as a whole: Samples covering the acute and convalescent phases of COVID-19 were provided by collaborators in the United States, Italy and Spain. The material from the prospective study consisted of cDNA or gDNA derived from T cells, B-cell-depleted T cells, or PBMCs. Deeply sampled blood TCRbeta repertoires from subjects exposed to, actively infected with, or recovered from COVID-19 were included in the dataset. The repertoires were released in a freely available public database meant as a resource for research on the immune response to SARS-CoV-2. The samples were drawn from two sources: the first 160 participants of the ongoing ImmuneRACE study, and 1,254 subjects contributed by 6 global collaborators. Nearly every sample came with metadata listing a de-identified subject ID, COVID-19 status, age in years and sex. Where HLA class I and class II types were available, the types were taken from metadata supplied by the sample provider, not from assay-based typing. Findings and caveats that apply to the study as a whole: The quantity of clinical and demographic metadata differed by source and by participant and was supplied without curation.

TCRbeta CDR3 regions were amplified from genomic DNA by means of the immunoSEQ Assay, a bias-controlled multiplex PCR. In the source study's methods: Within the assay, amplification of reference gene primers was used to estimate how many nucleated cells each sample contained. Sequence reads were collapsed and filtered to measure the absolute abundance of every unique TCRbeta CDR3 rearrangement. Productive Simpson clonality was computed per sample as the square root of Simpson's diversity index over productive rearrangements. TCRdb stores this immuneACCESS table with in-frame sequences only. Part of the clones is absent; in the studies checked, under half of the shortfall reflects unresolved V genes, and no reason is known for the rest. That table gives V, J and clone size, and the DNA gave D and trimming. The sample includes tens of thousands of clones, with around nine tenths observed a single time. 5.8% of the sample is held by the ten biggest clonotypes.

The collaborating institutions used their own protocols to collect whole blood in K2EDTA tubes. For TCRbeta analysis, collaborator samples were shipped as frozen whole blood, as isolated PBMCs, or as DNA extracted from either sample type. CDR1 LGHNA and CDR2 YSLEER were looked up in the germline V gene. CDR3 length: 13 amino acids, cysteine to phenylalanine. This entry keeps only the CDR3 DNA: 39 bases, framed from base 1. Between the V and J ends, shortened by 2 bases and 4 bases respectively, the junction contains 9 bases. The sample was peripheral blood. The receptor was derived from a man aged 50 to 59 with active COVID-19. The receptor chain draws on TRBV4-3 and TRBJ2-7; the D gene identity is not certain. The CDR3 sequence is CASSQTADYEQYF. The DNA reads as follows: TGCGCCAGCAGCCAAACAGCTGATTACGAGCAGTACTTC.